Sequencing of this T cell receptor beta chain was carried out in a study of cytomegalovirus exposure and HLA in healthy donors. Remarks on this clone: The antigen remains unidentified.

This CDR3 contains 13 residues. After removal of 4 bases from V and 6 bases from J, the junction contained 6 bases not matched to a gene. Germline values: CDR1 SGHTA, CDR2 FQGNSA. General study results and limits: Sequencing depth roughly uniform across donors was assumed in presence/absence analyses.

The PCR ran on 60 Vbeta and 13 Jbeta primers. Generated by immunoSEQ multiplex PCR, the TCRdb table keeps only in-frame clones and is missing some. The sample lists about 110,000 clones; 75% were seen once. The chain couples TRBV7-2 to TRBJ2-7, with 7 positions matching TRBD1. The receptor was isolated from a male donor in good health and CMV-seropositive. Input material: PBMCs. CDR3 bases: TGTGCCAGCAGCTCAACGACAGGGATCGAGCAGTACTTC. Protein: CASSSTTGIEQYF. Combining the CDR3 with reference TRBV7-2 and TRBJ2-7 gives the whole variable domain GAGVSQSPSNKVTEKGKDVELRCDPISGHTALYWYRQSLGQGLEFLIYFQGNSAPDKSGLPSDRFSAERTGGSVSTLTIQRTQQEDSAVYLCASSSTTGIEQYFGPGTRLTVT.